This T cell receptor beta chain is drawn from a study of T cell responses to AZD1222 COVID-19 vaccine. A word on this clone: Antigen specificity is unknown.

Notes on the study in general: In all cases, repertoires were sampled only after the peak T cell response.

The assay was immunoSEQ multiplex PCR, and TCRdb's table has in-frame clones only and misses some. The table lists 60,000 to 75,000 clones, 80% to 90% of them singletons. The CDR3 covers 13 residues. Germline CDR1 reads MNHEY; CDR2 reads SVGAGI. Germline trimming cut 7 bases from V and 3 bases from J; bases unmatched to any gene: 2. Here the sequenced sample was peripheral blood, taken 28 days after the second AZD1222 dose. The chain couples TRBV6-5 to TRBJ2-3; the match to TRBD1 covers 9 bases. The receptor was isolated from an adult who received the AZD1222 COVID-19 vaccine. For the CDR3, the DNA is TGTGCCAGCATACAGGGGGCGACAGATACGCAGTATTTT. This gives the protein CASIQGATDTQYF.